The 18 T cell receptor beta chains presented below share a single source sample, sequenced in a study of T cell responses to AZD1222 COVID-19 vaccine (dated by TCRdb to the early 2020s). The time point label for this specimen denotes: about 28 days (+/-7) after the second vaccine dose. Preparation of the library involved the immunoSEQ multiplex PCR assay. In TCRdb, the immuneACCESS table is reduced to in-frame sequences with V and J assigned. These tables do not hold every clone; where another copy was compared, an unresolved V gene accounts for under half, and the others remain unexplained. The sample contains 85,000 or so clones, about 82% of them found a single time. 5.6% of the sample is taken by the ten largest. The material sequenced was peripheral blood, taken 28 days after the second AZD1222 dose. These receptors were taken from an adult who received the AZD1222 COVID-19 vaccine.

The V and J genes are TRBV19 and TRBJ1-1, with D unresolved. V was trimmed by 7 bases and J by 1 base, leaving 13 bases between them. The germline V gene encodes CDR1 LNHDA and CDR2 SQIVND (reference sequence). The CDR3 has 14 amino acids. For the CDR3, the DNA is TGTGCCAGTACCTTCAATCTGCCGAACACTGAAGCTTTCTTT. Residues: CASTFNLPNTEAFF.

This chain connects TRBV30 to TRBJ2-7; D assignment may be TRBD1 or TRBD2 (5 bases each). The germline gives CDR1 GTSNPN, CDR2 SVGIG (reference sequence). Trimming left V 2 bases short and J 7 bases short, with 18 bases between. The CDR3 loop spans 14 amino acids. CDR3 DNA: TGTGCCTGGAGTTTGGGACGCCGGACGGGAGAGCAGTACTTC. This translates into CAWSLGRRTGEQYF.

This clone has a count of ten or more. The chain is built from TRBV5-1 and TRBJ2-7, with D perhaps given as TRBD1 or TRBD2 (5 bases each). Germline assignment: CDR1 SGHRS and CDR2 YFSETQ. The ends were cut back, 6 bases at V and 5 bases at J, with 21 bases in the middle. The CDR3 runs 15 residues. The DNA of the CDR3 is TGCGCCAGCATGGGACCTACCTCCCAGAGCAACGAGCAGTACTTC. Residues: CASMGPTSQSNEQYF.

The chain uses TRBV10-2 and TRBJ1-6; D possibly corresponds to TRBD1 (5 bases). Per germline, CDR1 WSHSY and CDR2 SAAADI. This CDR3 has 14 residues. V lost 4 bases to trimming and J lost 5 bases, with 9 bases between them. DNA of the CDR3: TGCGCCAGCAGTGCGCGGGGGAATAATTCACCCCTCCACTTT. This translates into CASSARGNNSPLHF.

This clone was detected a few times. The rearrangement joins TRBV6-2 or TRBV6-3 to TRBJ2-1; D is possibly TRBD1 (5 bases). Germline CDR1 MNHEY, CDR2 SVGEGT. Trimming took off 7 bases at V and 6 bases at J, with 10 bases between the two ends. The CDR3 contains 12 residues. The CDR3 bases are TGTGCCAGCAACCCAACAGGCAATGAGCAGTTCTTC. Encoded protein: CASNPTGNEQFF.

This rearrangement joins TRBV5-1 to TRBJ2-7, with 7 bases lining up with TRBD1. Unmatched junction bases numbered 6, after V lost 1 base and J lost 2 bases. The CDR3 spans 15 residues. Looked up from germline, CDR1 is SGHRS and CDR2 is YFSETQ. CDR3 region: CASSLHTGTAYEQYF. The CDR3 DNA reads TGCGCCAGCAGCTTGCATACAGGGACAGCCTACGAGCAGTACTTC.

The chain carries TRBV6-5 and TRBJ1-2, with D uncertain. The CDR3 is 11 amino acids. Germline V gene sequence: CDR1 MNHEY, CDR2 SVGAGI. Trimming cost V 6 bases and J 8 bases, with 10 bases left between them. In DNA, the CDR3 is TGTGCCAGCAGGGAGGGCGGGGGCTACACCTTC. Its protein is CASREGGGYTF.

The chain couples TRBV4-3 to TRBJ2-1; 7 bases are a match to TRBD2. This CDR3 has 16 residues. The germline V gene encodes CDR1 LGHNA and CDR2 YSLEER. With V trimmed by 1 base and J by 7 bases, 10 bases remained unmatched. CDR3: CASSQALGGRRNEQFF. The CDR3 DNA reads TGCGCCAGCAGCCAAGCCCTGGGGGGGAGGAGGAATGAGCAGTTCTTC.

The sample holds a few counts of this clone. The CDR3 reads CASSLEVQPQHF. The DNA of the CDR3 is TGTGCCAGCAGCTTAGAAGTCCAGCCCCAGCATTTT. The rearrangement joins TRBV7-9 to TRBJ1-5; D is undetermined. V was clipped by 1 base and J by 7 bases, with 5 bases between them. The CDR3 totals 12 residues. Germline assignment: CDR1 SEHNR and CDR2 FQNEAQ (reference sequence).

The chain is built from TRBV25-1 and TRBJ1-2, with TRBD1 matching over 7 bases. Germline-derived CDR1 and CDR2 are MGHDK and SYGVNS. Unmatched junction bases numbered 12, after V lost 6 bases and J lost 8 bases. There are 14 residues in the CDR3. CDR3 sequence reads: CASSLGGQSGGYTF. As DNA, the CDR3 is TGTGCCAGCAGCTTGGGGGGACAGTCGGGAGGCTACACCTTC.

This chain links TRBV6-5 with TRBJ2-1; D is unclear. There are 15 residues in the CDR3. V lost 7 bases, J lost 0 bases, and 13 bases lay in between. Germline V lookup: CDR1 MNHEY, CDR2 SVGAGI. CDR3 nucleotides: TGTGCCAGCAAGGCCGGCGGCAGCTCCTACAATGAGCAGTTCTTC. Amino acid sequence: CASKAGGSSYNEQFF.

There are a few counts of this clone. The V gene is TRBV11-1, the J gene TRBJ1-3; 8 nucleotides line up with TRBD1. The CDR3 is made up of 16 amino acids. V dropped 5 bases and J dropped 1; count of bases not matched to a gene: 7. Germline lookup yields CDR1 SGHAT and CDR2 FQDESV (reference sequence). This chain's CDR3 is CASSRQGLLSGNTIYF. CDR3 in DNA: TGTGCCAGCAGCCGACAGGGGCTTCTATCTGGAAACACCATATATTTT.

In nucleotides, the CDR3 is TGTGCCAGCAAAGGGACAGGGGCCAATTCACCCCTCCACTTT. Its translation is CASKGTGANSPLHF. The V call is TRBV28, the J call TRBJ1-6, with TRBD1 matching over 10 bases. Losses at the gene ends were 7 bases for V and 7 bases for J; bases not matched to a gene: 4. Per germline, CDR1 MDHEN and CDR2 SYDVKM. The CDR3 has 14 residues.

This chain joins TRBV7-9 and TRBJ1-2, with D maybe TRBD1 (6 bases). The CDR3 consists of 14 residues. V lost 5 bases and J lost 5, with 15 bases in between. From germline, CDR1 is SEHNR and CDR2 FQNEAQ (reference sequence). CDR3 region: CASSPVWTEYGYTF. The CDR3 coding sequence is TGTGCCAGCAGCCCCGTCTGGACAGAGTATGGCTACACCTTC.

The J gene is TRBJ2-7, the V gene TRBV28; the D gene could be TRBD1 or TRBD2 (6 bases each). Germline loops: CDR1 MDHEN, CDR2 SYDVKM. Trimming took off 1 base at V and 3 bases at J, with 13 bases between the two ends. CDR3 size: 15 residues. The CDR3 loop is CASSLLRDNNYEQYF. The DNA of the CDR3 is TGTGCCAGCAGTTTATTGCGGGACAACAACTACGAGCAGTACTTC.

The chain is built from TRBV7-6 and TRBJ2-1, with 9 nucleotides matching TRBD2. Trimming at V came to 5 bases and at J to 6 bases, leaving 14 bases not matched to a gene. CDR1 and CDR2 (germline): SGHVS, FNYEAQ. This CDR3 is 17 amino acids long. The DNA for the CDR3 is TGTGCCAGCAGCCCCCTAAGCGGGAGGCGCTCTTTCAATGAGCAGTTCTTC. Translating gives CASSPLSGRRSFNEQFF.

This rearrangement joins TRBV4-1 to TRBJ1-2; 9 bases line up with TRBD1. The junction had 7 bases not matched to a gene; V was cut back by 1 base and J by 4 bases. CDR3 size: 16 residues. Germline V gives CDR1 MGHRA, CDR2 YSYEKL. In DNA form, the CDR3 reads TGCGCCAGCAGCCAAGGTACAGGGGGCCGAGGCTATGGCTACACCTTC. Translated: CASSQGTGGRGYGYTF.

The chain couples TRBV7-2 to TRBJ2-7; D gene uncertain. Between the trimmed V and J ends, which lost 2 bases and 2 bases, there was a span of 19 bases. Germline V gene sequence: CDR1 SGHTA, CDR2 FQGNSA. This CDR3 contains 17 residues. This CDR3 reads CASSLSVARISAYEQYF. The CDR3 nucleotides are TGTGCCAGCAGCTTATCGGTTGCCAGGATCTCGGCCTACGAGCAGTACTTC.